This entry lists 12 T cell receptor beta chains sequenced from one sample in a study of shared clonotypes between healthy human individuals. TCRdb keeps only in-frame clones here, not all; method: immunoSEQ multiplex PCR. Of around 1,100,000 clones listed, 60% to 85% are singletons. The sample comprised memory CD4+ T cells from PBMCs. Documented subset: CD45RA-negative fraction. These receptors were obtained from a young man in good health. Some clones in this sample may be carry-over from other donors' samples.

This clone turned up a few times. The chain uses TRBV28 and TRBJ1-5, with D possibly being TRBD1 (5 bases). Per the germline V gene, CDR1 is MDHEN and CDR2 is SYDVKM. The length of the CDR3 is 13 residues. Deletions cut 6 bases from V and 9 bases from J, with 15 bases between. DNA of the CDR3: TGTGCCAGCAGCGTCTGGGGACCGTGGCCCCAGCATTTT. It encodes CASSVWGPWPQHF.

The chain recombines TRBV7-2 with TRBJ2-5, with D uncertain. The V and J ends lost 5 bases and 0 bases respectively, with 16 bases between them. The germline V gene has CDR1 SGHTA and CDR2 FQGNSA. The CDR3 has 16 residues. CDR3 region: CASSRRRAPYQETQYF. For the CDR3, the DNA is TGTGCCAGCAGCCGACGTCGGGCCCCGTACCAAGAGACCCAGTACTTC. Complete variable domain (other parts from reference TRBV7-2 and TRBJ2-5): GAGVSQSPSNKVTEKGKDVELRCDPISGHTALYWYRQSLGQGLEFLIYFQGNSAPDKSGLPSDRFSAERTGGSVSTLTIQRTQQEDSAVYLCASSRRRAPYQETQYFGPGTRLLVL.

The genes are TRBV12-5 and TRBJ1-2; no definite D call. Trimming took off 6 bases at V and 1 base at J, with 3 bases between the two ends. The germline V gene has CDR1 LGHNT and CDR2 FRNRAP. The CDR3 length is 11 residues. This CDR3 is CASGVNYGYTF. In nucleotides, the CDR3 is TGTGCTAGTGGGGTTAACTATGGCTACACCTTC.

V and J are TRBV21-1 and TRBJ1-5; the table's D call TRBD1 went unverified against the DNA. TRBV21-1 is an annotated pseudogene. CDR3 length equals 16 residues. This CDR3 is CASSKVRGWSNQPQHF. The CDR3 DNA reads TGTGCCAGCAGCAAAGTGAGGGGGTGGAGCAATCAGCCCCAGCATTTT.

This clone turned up a few times. This sample also contains other DNA sequences that code for the same CDR3. V usage is TRBV27 and J usage is TRBJ1-5, with D maybe TRBD1 (5 bases). Germline values: CDR1 MNHEY, CDR2 SMNVEV (reference sequence). This CDR3 has 13 residues. V lost 4 bases and J lost 5, with 9 bases in between. The CDR3 DNA reads as TGTGCCAGCAGTTGGGGAGGGGATCAGCCCCAGCATTTT. It encodes CASSWGGDQPQHF.

At least ten counts were recorded for this clone. V is TRBV28 and J is TRBJ1-4; tentatively, D is TRBD1 (5 bases). V was cut by 4 bases and J by 1 base, with 13 bases left in between. The CDR3 loop spans 16 amino acids. CDR1 and CDR2 (germline): MDHEN, SYDVKM. This CDR3 reads CASSSLVGGTNEKLFF. CDR3 nucleotide sequence: TGTGCCAGCAGTTCCCTCGTCGGGGGAACTAATGAAAAACTGTTTTTT.

V and J are TRBV6-1 and TRBJ2-5; no firm D call. Germline loops: CDR1 MNHNS, CDR2 SASEGT. Trimming took 2 bases from V and 2 from J, leaving 9 bases between them. CDR3 size: 14 residues. CDR3 nucleotide sequence: TGTGCCAGCAGTGAACGCCAAATTCAAGAGACCCAGTACTTC. It encodes CASSERQIQETQYF.

V is TRBV11-1 and J is TRBJ2-3, with a tentative D call TRBD1 (5 bases). Between the trimmed V and J ends, which lost 1 base and 1 base, there was a span of 6 bases. Germline values: CDR1 SGHAT, CDR2 FQDESV (reference sequence). This CDR3 spans 14 amino acids. The CDR3: CASSLETGTDTQYF. For the CDR3, the DNA is TGTGCCAGCAGCTTAGAGACAGGCACAGATACGCAGTATTTT. The entire variable domain, with the rest obtained from reference TRBV11-1 and TRBJ2-3, is as follows: EAEVAQSPRYKITEKSQAVAFWCDPISGHATLYWYRQILGQGPELLVQFQDESVVDDSQLPKDRFSAERLKGVDSTLKIQPAELGDSAMYLCASSLETGTDTQYFGPGTRLTVL.

The V and J genes are TRBV6-1 and TRBJ1-5; weak D call: TRBD1 (5 bases). CDR3 length: 15 residues. CDR1 is MNHNS and CDR2 is SASEGT in the germline V gene. Between the trimmed V and J ends, which lost 0 bases and 6 bases, there was a span of 12 bases. CDR3 nucleotide sequence: TGTGCCAGCAGTGAAGCTTGGAGGGGTGGTCAGCCCCAGCATTTT. It is translated as CASSEAWRGGQPQHF.

The chain employs TRBV5-1 and TRBJ2-7; TRBD1 might be the D (6 bases). CDR3 length: 13 amino acids. The germline CDR1 and CDR2 sequences are SGHRS and YFSETQ. V was shortened by 3 bases and J by 4 bases, with 11 bases between the two germline ends. CDR3 region: CASSSGQQYEQYF. In nucleotides, the CDR3 is TGCGCCAGCAGCTCCGGACAGCAATACGAGCAGTACTTC.

The sample holds one count of this clone. The chain links TRBV5-1 to TRBJ2-7, with 7 bases lining up with TRBD1. CDR1 is SGHRS, CDR2 YFSETQ, per germline. Germline trimming cut 4 bases from V and 6 bases from J; bases unmatched to any gene: 10. The CDR3 sequence is 14 residues long. The CDR3 coding sequence is TGCGCCAGCAGCCTGGAGAGGGGGCGTTTCGAGCAGTACTTC. This translates into CASSLERGRFEQYF.

V and J are TRBV30 and TRBJ1-5; TRBD1 is a possible D gene (5 bases). With 3 bases removed from V and 6 bases from J, the gap between germline ends came to 15 bases. The germline V gene has CDR1 GTSNPN and CDR2 SVGIG (reference sequence). This CDR3 region has 14 residues. This CDR3 reads CAWSVVRGGQPQHF. In nucleotides, the CDR3 is TGTGCCTGGAGCGTCGTAAGGGGCGGTCAGCCCCAGCATTTT.